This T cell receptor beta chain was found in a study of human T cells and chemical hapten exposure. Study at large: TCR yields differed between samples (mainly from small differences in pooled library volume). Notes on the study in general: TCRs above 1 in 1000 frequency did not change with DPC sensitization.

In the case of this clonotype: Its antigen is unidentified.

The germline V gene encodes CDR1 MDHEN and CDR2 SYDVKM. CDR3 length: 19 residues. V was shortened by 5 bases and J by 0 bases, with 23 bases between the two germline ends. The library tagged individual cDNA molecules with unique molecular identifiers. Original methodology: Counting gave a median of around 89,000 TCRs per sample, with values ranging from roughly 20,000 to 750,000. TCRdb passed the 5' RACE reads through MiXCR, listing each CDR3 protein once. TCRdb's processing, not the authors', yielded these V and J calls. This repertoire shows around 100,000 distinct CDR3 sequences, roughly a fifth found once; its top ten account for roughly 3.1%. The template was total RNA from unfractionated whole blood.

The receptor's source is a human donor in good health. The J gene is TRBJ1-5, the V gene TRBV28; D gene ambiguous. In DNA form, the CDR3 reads TGTGCCAGCAGTCTTGTTGTCCCTCCTGAACAGAATAGCAATCAGCCCCAGCATTTT. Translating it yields CASSLVVPPEQNSNQPQHF.